This T cell receptor (beta chain) was observed in a study of T cell responses to AZD1222 COVID-19 vaccine. As to this clone: The antigen remains unidentified.

Combined were second doses at about 4 or about 12 weeks. Study-wide points: Elevations in Spike-specific TCR breadth and depth followed administration of two AZD1222 doses. The donor group comprised mostly white British people and more females; the analysis possibly underestimated clonal diversity. Reportedly, close to half of spike-specific TCRs are directed against unmutated variant regions.

CDR1 is MNHEY, CDR2 SVGAGI, per germline. V lost 6 bases, J lost 3 bases, and 6 bases lay in between. This CDR3 contains 12 residues. Produced via immunoSEQ multiplex PCR; TCRdb's table is partial and in-frame only. The data hold about 180,000 clones, with 70% to 90% observed a single time. Source: peripheral blood, taken 28 days after the second AZD1222 dose. The chain links TRBV6-5 to TRBJ1-3; no clear D. This clonotype originated in an adult who received the AZD1222 COVID-19 vaccine. For the CDR3, the DNA is TGTGCCAGCAGGGGGAATGGAAACACCATATATTTT. Translation: CASRGNGNTIYF.